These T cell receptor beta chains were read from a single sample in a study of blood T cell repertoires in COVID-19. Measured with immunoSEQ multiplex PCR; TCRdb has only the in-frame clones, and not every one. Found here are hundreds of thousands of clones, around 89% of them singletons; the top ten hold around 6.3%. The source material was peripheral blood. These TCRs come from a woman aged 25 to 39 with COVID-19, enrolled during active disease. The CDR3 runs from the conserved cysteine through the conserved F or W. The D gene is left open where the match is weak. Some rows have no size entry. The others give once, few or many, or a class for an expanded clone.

TGTGCCAGCAGTTACGACAGGGCCACTGAAGCTTTCTTT,CASSYDRATEAFF,TRBD1,TRBJ1-1,TRBV6-5,-
TGTGCCAGCAGTTTAGGGGTTTTGGACAGCGGCAATCAGCCCCAGCATTTT,CASSLGVLDSGNQPQHF,-,TRBJ1-5,TRBV28,-
TGTGCCAGCAGCTCAACAGGGGGCGTTGGCTACACCTTC,CASSSTGGVGYTF,TRBD1,TRBJ1-2,TRBV7-2,-
TGTGCCAGCAGCGTAGGTGACCCAGGGAGGTGGGAGACCCAGTACTTC,CASSVGDPGRWETQYF,-,TRBJ2-5,TRBV9,-
TGTGCCAGCTCGCAAGTCAGTGGTGAAGCTTTCTTT,CASSQVSGEAFF,-,TRBJ1-1,TRBV18,-
TGTGCCATCAGCGGGACAGGACAGAATTCACCCCTCCACTTT,CAISGTGQNSPLHF,TRBD1,TRBJ1-6,TRBV10-3,-
TGTGCCAGTAGTAAAGGACTAGCGGCGCCCTCCTACGAGCAGTACTTC,CASSKGLAAPSYEQYF,TRBD2,TRBJ2-7,TRBV19,once
TGCGCCAGCAGCCAGTCGCGGGCGGTGAACACTGAAGCTTTCTTT,CASSQSRAVNTEAFF,-,TRBJ1-1,TRBV4-3,-
TGTGCCAGTAGTATCTCAGGGTTGGGTCAGCCCCAGCATTTT,CASSISGLGQPQHF,-,TRBJ1-5,TRBV19,few
TGTGCCACCAGTTCCACAACCGGCGGGGAGACCCAGTACTTC,CATSSTTGGETQYF,-,TRBJ2-5,TRBV24-1,-
TGTGCCAGCAGCAGATCGGGACAGATCGCAACTAATGAAAAACTGTTTTTT,CASSRSGQIATNEKLFF,TRBD1,TRBJ1-4,TRBV7-9,-
TGTGCCAGCAGCTCAGGGGAGTTCTATGGAAACACCATATATTTT,CASSSGEFYGNTIYF,-,TRBJ1-3,TRBV7-9,-
TGTGCCAGCAGGGGACTAGGGGGTGGGGAGCTGTTTTTT,CASRGLGGGELFF,TRBD2,TRBJ2-2,TRBV3-1/TRBV3-2,-
TGTGCCAGCAGCTTTCGGCTGGCGGGGGGCACTGAAGCTTTCTTT,CASSFRLAGGTEAFF,-,TRBJ1-1,TRBV7-9,-
TGCAGCGTAGGACAGGTCTTCGACGAGCAGTACTTC,CSVGQVFDEQYF,TRBD1,TRBJ2-7,TRBV29-1,-
TGTGCCATCAGACCGGGACAGGGTCATGGCTACACCTTC,CAIRPGQGHGYTF,TRBD1,TRBJ1-2,TRBV10-3,-
TGCAGTGCTAGTACAGGGAAAGCTAACTATGGCTACACCTTC,CSASTGKANYGYTF,-,TRBJ1-2,TRBV20-1,-
TGTGCCAGCAGCCAAGATGGGCTAGCAGGCAACGAGCAGTACTTC,CASSQDGLAGNEQYF,-,TRBJ2-7,TRBV3-1/TRBV3-2,-
TGTGCCACCACGGGACAGGGCGGGTTGGATGAGCAGTTCTTC,CATTGQGGLDEQFF,TRBD1,TRBJ2-1,TRBV7-9,-
TGTGCCAGCAGCTCGACTAGCGGGGCGTACAATGAGCAGTTCTTC,CASSSTSGAYNEQFF,TRBD2,TRBJ2-1,TRBV7-2,-
TGTGCCAGCAGAGTTAGACAGGTGGGCACTGAAGCTTTCTTT,CASRVRQVGTEAFF,-,TRBJ1-1,TRBV2,-
TGTGCCAGCAGCAAAAGCCCCCACCGCCTTCGAGGAACGGAGACCCAGTACTTC,CASSKSPHRLRGTETQYF,-,TRBJ2-5,TRBV21-1,-
TGTGCCAGCAGCAGACAGGGGATCGGCTCCTACAATGAGCAGTTCTTC,CASSRQGIGSYNEQFF,TRBD1,TRBJ2-1,TRBV28,-
TGTGCCAGTAGTGGCAGGGGGCTCCGTGGTGAAAAACTGTTTTTT,CASSGRGLRGEKLFF,TRBD1,TRBJ1-4,TRBV19,once
TGCGCCAGCAGCTTGGAAGGGGGGGCGAGCGAGCAGTACTTC,CASSLEGGASEQYF,-,TRBJ2-7,TRBV5-1,-
TGTGCCAGCAGTAATGGACAGTATGGCTACACCTTC,CASSNGQYGYTF,-,TRBJ1-2,TRBV6-5,-
TGCGCCAGCAGCCCCTATAGACTAGCGGGGACCCCCGATGAGCAGTTCTTC,CASSPYRLAGTPDEQFF,TRBD2,TRBJ2-1,TRBV4-1,-
TGTGCCAGCAGTCCCTACAGGGAGGGGAACAAAAACATTCAGTACTTC,CASSPYREGNKNIQYF,-,TRBJ2-4,TRBV6-2/TRBV6-3,-
TGTGCCAGCAGCCAAGGGCAGCAGGGGTCTTCCACGCAGTTCTTC,CASSQGQQGSSTQFF,-,TRBJ2-1,TRBV3-1/TRBV3-2,-
TGCGCCAGCAGCCAGAAACCGCGGGACAGCGGATATGGCTACACCTTC,CASSQKPRDSGYGYTF,TRBD1,TRBJ1-2,TRBV4-1,-
TGTGCCAGCAGACCGGGGACTAGGCACCCATACAATGAGCAGTTCTTC,CASRPGTRHPYNEQFF,TRBD2,TRBJ2-1,TRBV6-6,-